The sequence of this T cell receptor (beta chain) was determined in a study of post-analysis software for immune sequencing data. Study observations and caveats: The study found TRBV5-6, TRBV5-1 and TRBV20-1 among about five TRBV segments more frequent in patients than controls.

The TCR beta cDNA libraries carried unique molecular identifiers. TCRdb re-derived calls from the PCR reads in MiXCR, one entry per CDR3 protein. The repertoire has fewer than 850,000 distinct CDR3 sequences, roughly 46% of them found once; the top ten carry approximately 4.4%. This clonotype was found once. Antigen specificity is unknown. A junction boundary mismatches the germline segment, possibly from a read error. Germline V gene lookup returns CDR1 KGHDR and CDR2 SFDVKD. CDR3 size: 15 residues. The sequence came from a girl under 18 with multiple sclerosis. This chain uses TRBV24-1 with TRBJ2-1; 12 bases are a match to TRBD2. The sample comprised blood. The DNA for the CDR3 is TGTGCCACCAGTGACAGACTAGCGGGAGACAATGGGCAGTTCTTC. Amino acid sequence: CATSDRLAGDNGQFF.